The 15 T cell receptor beta chains below were found in one sample sequenced in a study of cytomegalovirus exposure and HLA in healthy donors (dated by TCRdb to about 2017). Libraries were made using the immunoSEQ multiplex PCR assay. A mixture of 60 forward primers for TCR Vbeta segments and 13 reverse primers for TCR Jbeta segments was used in the multiplex PCR. The table comes from immuneACCESS by way of TCRdb, which keeps in-frame sequences with V and J called. Part of the clones is missing from these tables; in studies checked, under half for an unresolved V gene and the rest for unknown reasons. The sample data list 250,000 to 300,000 clones, and roughly four fifths of these were observed just once. The ten largest make up 1.5% to 2.5% of the sample. Sequencing was carried out using PBMCs. Receptor source: a woman aged 40 to 55 in good health and CMV-seropositive.

J is TRBJ2-2 and V is TRBV11-3, with 11 bases that match TRBD2. There are 14 residues in the CDR3. The germline V gene has CDR1 SGHNT and CDR2 YENEEA. V was pared by 6 bases and J by 4 bases, with 1 base of the junction left unmatched. CDR3 residues: CASSSGRGTGELFF. CDR3 sequence (DNA): TGTGCCAGCAGTAGCGGGAGGGGCACCGGGGAGCTGTTTTTT.

Only a few counts were recorded for this clone. This chain connects TRBV6-5 to TRBJ1-1, with a possible D match to TRBD1 (5 bases). The V gene's germline CDR1 is MNHEY and CDR2 SVGAGI. Trimming took 4 bases from V and 6 from J, leaving 18 bases between them. There are 15 residues in the CDR3. CDR3 in amino acids: CASSSTPRGASEAFF. In DNA, the CDR3 is TGTGCCAGCAGTTCCACCCCCCGCGGGGCATCTGAAGCTTTCTTT.

J is TRBJ2-7 and V is TRBV19, with 10 nucleotides matching TRBD1. CDR3 size: 15 residues. V trimming: 5 bases; J trimming: 2 bases; junction bases outside the gene matches: 6. Germline V gene lookup returns CDR1 LNHDA and CDR2 SQIVND (reference sequence). CDR3 region: CASSVEDRGTYEQYF. The CDR3 DNA is TGTGCCAGTAGTGTGGAGGACAGGGGGACCTACGAGCAGTACTTC.

V gene TRBV4-1 combines with J gene TRBJ2-5, with a possible D match to TRBD1 (6 bases). CDR1 and CDR2 from the germline V gene are MGHRA and YSYEKL. The V end was cut by 1 base, the J end by 2 bases, with 14 bases between. The length of the CDR3 is 16 residues. CDR3 nucleotide sequence: TGCGCCAGCAGCCAAGTCAGAGGACAGTCGCAAGAGACCCAGTACTTC. Its translation is CASSQVRGQSQETQYF.

The sample holds one count of this clone. The chain couples TRBV5-1 to TRBJ1-3; D is undetermined. From germline, CDR1 is SGHRS and CDR2 YFSETQ. The CDR3 is made up of 16 amino acids. Trimming took 0 bases from V and 0 from J, leaving 10 bases between them. CDR3 protein: CASSLVTRDSGNTIYF. The CDR3 bases are TGCGCCAGCAGCTTGGTTACGAGGGACTCTGGAAACACCATATATTTT.

This clone was counted a single time. V and J are TRBV10-3 and TRBJ2-1; weak D call: TRBD1 (6 bases). The CDR3 totals 18 residues. Germline CDR1 and CDR2: ENHRY and SYGVKD. V was clipped by 7 bases and J by 0 bases, with 22 bases between them. The CDR3 is CAITPVATGTISYNEQFF. The CDR3 DNA follows: TGTGCCATCACCCCCGTTGCAACCGGGACAATCTCCTACAATGAGCAGTTCTTC.

The chain carries TRBV18 and TRBJ1-1; D unclear. V lost 3 bases and J lost 5, with 13 bases in between. CDR3 length: 14 residues. Germline V lookup: CDR1 KGHSH, CDR2 LQKENI. The DNA of the CDR3 is TGTGCCAGCTCACCCGAGCGGGCGATGACTGAAGCTTTCTTT. Its protein is CASSPERAMTEAFF. Variable domain in full (rest from reference TRBV18 and TRBJ1-1): NAGVMQNPRHLVRRRGQEARLRCSPMKGHSHVYWYRQLPEEGLKFMVYLQKENIIDESGMPKERFSAEFPKEGPSILRIQQVVRGDSAAYFCASSPERAMTEAFFGQGTRLTVV.

The chain couples TRBV5-1 to TRBJ1-2; TRBD1 matches 7 bases. Germline trimming cut 0 bases from V and 5 bases from J; bases unmatched to any gene: 7. The germline V gene has CDR1 SGHRS and CDR2 YFSETQ. The CDR3 consists of 15 residues. The CDR3 here is CASSLERGRQYGYTF. Written as DNA, the CDR3 is TGCGCCAGCAGCTTGGAGAGGGGGCGCCAATATGGCTACACCTTC. Complete variable domain (other parts from reference TRBV5-1 and TRBJ1-2): KAGVTQTPRYLIKTRGQQVTLSCSPISGHRSVSWYQQTPGQGLQFLFEYFSETQRNKGNFPGRFSGRQFSNSRSEMNVSTLELGDSALYLCASSLERGRQYGYTFGSGTRLTVV.

The chain couples TRBV7-9 to TRBJ1-1; TRBD1 might be the D (6 bases). The CDR3 totals 14 residues. V was pared by 0 bases and J by 1 base, with 6 bases between. Germline-derived CDR1 and CDR2 are SEHNR and FQNEAQ (reference sequence). The CDR3 DNA follows: TGTGCCAGCAGCTTAGCGGGGGCGAACACTGAAGCTTTCTTT. It is translated as CASSLAGANTEAFF.

The V call is TRBV19, the J call TRBJ2-2, with TRBD1 matching over 9 bases. V lost 4 bases to trimming and J lost 4 bases; unmatched junction nucleotides: 7. The CDR3 covers 16 residues. Germline V lookup: CDR1 LNHDA, CDR2 SQIVND (reference sequence). The CDR3 loop is CASSTTGGAGTGELFF. In nucleotides, the CDR3 is TGTGCCAGTAGTACCACAGGGGGCGCAGGCACCGGGGAGCTGTTTTTT.

A few counts support this clone. The same CDR3 also results from other DNA sequences found in this sample. This rearrangement joins TRBV5-1 to TRBJ2-1; 8 nucleotides match TRBD2. The germline CDR1 and CDR2 sequences are SGHRS and YFSETQ. The CDR3 is 15 amino acids. With V trimmed by 0 bases and J by 4 bases, 3 bases remained unmatched. The CDR3 coding sequence is TGCGCCAGCAGCTTGGTTCTAGCGGGTTACAATGAGCAGTTCTTC. It specifies CASSLVLAGYNEQFF.

J is TRBJ2-1 and V is TRBV14; D gene uncertain. This CDR3 region has 14 residues. The V end was cut by 0 bases, the J end by 8 bases, with 11 bases between. The germline gives CDR1 SGHDN, CDR2 FVKESK. CDR3 in amino acids: CASSQDSSFDEQFF. The CDR3 coding sequence is TGTGCCAGCAGCCAAGATTCGTCGTTCGATGAGCAGTTCTTC.

This sequence joins TRBV15 and TRBJ2-2; 12 bases align to TRBD2. The ends lost 5 bases at V and 4 bases at J; junction bases unmatched: 5. CDR1 LNHNV and CDR2 YYDKDF come from the germline V gene (reference sequence). The CDR3 sequence is 16 residues long. As DNA, the CDR3 is TGTGCCACCAGCGTCAAACTAGCGGGAGGCACCGGGGAGCTGTTTTTT. It is translated as CATSVKLAGGTGELFF.

The chain carries TRBV18 and TRBJ1-6; D gene ambiguous. The germline V gene has CDR1 KGHSH and CDR2 LQKENI. Trimming cost V 6 bases and J 8 bases, with 14 bases left between them. The CDR3 totals 14 residues. In DNA form, the CDR3 reads TGTGCCAGCTCCCTCCAGTCGGGAGATTCACCCCTCCACTTT. It codes for CASSLQSGDSPLHF.

The chain combines TRBV7-9 with TRBJ2-7, with TRBD2 matching over 12 bases. CDR1 is SEHNR and CDR2 is FQNEAQ in the germline V gene (reference sequence). CDR3 length equals 15 residues. V lost 3 bases and J lost 4; bases outside the gene matches: 4. The CDR3 protein is CASSFGLAGLYEQYF. The CDR3 DNA reads TGTGCCAGCAGCTTCGGACTAGCGGGACTTTACGAGCAGTACTTC.